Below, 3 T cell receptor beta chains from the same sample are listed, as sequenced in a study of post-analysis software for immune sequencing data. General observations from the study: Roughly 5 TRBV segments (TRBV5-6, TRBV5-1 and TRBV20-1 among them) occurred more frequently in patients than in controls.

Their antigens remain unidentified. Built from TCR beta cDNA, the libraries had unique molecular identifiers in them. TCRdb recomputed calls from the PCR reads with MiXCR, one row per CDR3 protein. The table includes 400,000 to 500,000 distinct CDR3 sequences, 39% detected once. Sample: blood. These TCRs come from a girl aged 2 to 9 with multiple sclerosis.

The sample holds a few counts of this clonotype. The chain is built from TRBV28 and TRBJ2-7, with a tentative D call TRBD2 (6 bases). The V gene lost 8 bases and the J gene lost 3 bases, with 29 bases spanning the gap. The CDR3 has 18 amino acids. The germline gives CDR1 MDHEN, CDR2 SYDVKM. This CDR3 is CASDSTTRGTQLNYEQYF. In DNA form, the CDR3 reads TGTGCCAGCGATTCTACTACACGGGGGACGCAACTAAACTACGAGCAGTACTTC.

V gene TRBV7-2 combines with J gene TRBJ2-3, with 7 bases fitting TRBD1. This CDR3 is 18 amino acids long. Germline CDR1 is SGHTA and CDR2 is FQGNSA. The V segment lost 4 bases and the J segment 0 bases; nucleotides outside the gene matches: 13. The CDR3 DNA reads TGTGCCAGCAGCTCCTCGACAGGGTCGTCAATAAGCACAGATACGCAGTATTTT. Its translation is CASSSSTGSSISTDTQYF.

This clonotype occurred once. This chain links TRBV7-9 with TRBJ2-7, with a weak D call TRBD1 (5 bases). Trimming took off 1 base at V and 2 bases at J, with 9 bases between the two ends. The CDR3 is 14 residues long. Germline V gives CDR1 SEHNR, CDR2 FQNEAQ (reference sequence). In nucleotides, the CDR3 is TGTGCCAGCAGCTTAGGCAGGGAAACCTACGAGCAGTACTTC. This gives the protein CASSLGRETYEQYF.